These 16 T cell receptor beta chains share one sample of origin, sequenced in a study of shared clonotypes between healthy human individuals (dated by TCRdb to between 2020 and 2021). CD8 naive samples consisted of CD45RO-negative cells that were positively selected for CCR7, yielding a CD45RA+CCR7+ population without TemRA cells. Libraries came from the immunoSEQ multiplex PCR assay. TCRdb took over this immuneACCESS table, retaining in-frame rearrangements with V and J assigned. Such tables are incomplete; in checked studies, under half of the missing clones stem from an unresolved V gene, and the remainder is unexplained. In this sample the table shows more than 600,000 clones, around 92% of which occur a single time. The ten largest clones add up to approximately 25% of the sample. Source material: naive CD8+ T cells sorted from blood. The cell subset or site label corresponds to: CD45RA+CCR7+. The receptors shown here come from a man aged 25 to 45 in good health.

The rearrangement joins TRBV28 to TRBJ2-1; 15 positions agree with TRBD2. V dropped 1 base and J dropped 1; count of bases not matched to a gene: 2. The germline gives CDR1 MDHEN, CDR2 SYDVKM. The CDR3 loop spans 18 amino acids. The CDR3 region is CASSLLGTSGRSYNEQFF. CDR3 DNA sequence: TGTGCCAGCAGTTTATTAGGGACTAGCGGGAGGTCCTACAATGAGCAGTTCTTC.

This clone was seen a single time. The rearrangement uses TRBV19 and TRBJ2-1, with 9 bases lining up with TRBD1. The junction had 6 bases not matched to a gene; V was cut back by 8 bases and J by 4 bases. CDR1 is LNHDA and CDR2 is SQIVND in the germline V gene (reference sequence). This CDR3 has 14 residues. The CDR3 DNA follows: TGTGCCAGTGGAATTGGGACAGGGTACAATGAGCAGTTCTTC. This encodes CASGIGTGYNEQFF.

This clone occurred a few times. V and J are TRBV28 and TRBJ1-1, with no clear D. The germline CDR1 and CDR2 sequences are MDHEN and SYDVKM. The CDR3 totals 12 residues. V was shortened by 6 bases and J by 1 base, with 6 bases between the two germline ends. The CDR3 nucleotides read TGTGCCAGCAGGGACCAGAACACTGAAGCTTTCTTT. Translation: CASRDQNTEAFF.

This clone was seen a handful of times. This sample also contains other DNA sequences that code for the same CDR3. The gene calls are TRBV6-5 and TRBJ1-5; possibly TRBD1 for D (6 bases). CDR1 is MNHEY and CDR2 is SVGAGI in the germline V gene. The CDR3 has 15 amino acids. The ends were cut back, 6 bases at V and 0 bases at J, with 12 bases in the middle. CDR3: CASRSQGYSNQPQHF. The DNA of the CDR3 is TGTGCCAGCAGATCACAGGGTTATAGCAATCAGCCCCAGCATTTT.

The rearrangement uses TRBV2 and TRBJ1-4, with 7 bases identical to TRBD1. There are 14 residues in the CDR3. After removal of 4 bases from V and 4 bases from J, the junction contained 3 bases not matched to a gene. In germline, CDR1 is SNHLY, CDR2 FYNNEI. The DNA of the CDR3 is TGTGCCAGCAGTGGACAGGGACATAATGAAAAACTGTTTTTT. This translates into CASSGQGHNEKLFF.

The chain's CDR3 is CASSLGLQGGTYEQYF. The DNA for the CDR3 is TGTGCCAGCAGCTTAGGCCTTCAGGGCGGGACCTACGAGCAGTACTTC. This chain joins TRBV7-9 and TRBJ2-7; weak D call: TRBD2 (6 bases). This CDR3 has 16 amino acids. Trimming stripped 1 base from V and 2 bases from J, with 15 bases between. Germline assignment: CDR1 SEHNR and CDR2 FQNEAQ (reference sequence).

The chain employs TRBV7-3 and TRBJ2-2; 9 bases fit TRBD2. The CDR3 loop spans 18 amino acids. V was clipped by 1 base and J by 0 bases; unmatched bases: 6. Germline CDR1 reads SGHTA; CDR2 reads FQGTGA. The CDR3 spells CASSLSGGTSSNTGELFF. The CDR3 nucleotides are TGTGCCAGCAGCTTAAGTGGGGGGACTAGCTCGAACACCGGGGAGCTGTTTTTT.

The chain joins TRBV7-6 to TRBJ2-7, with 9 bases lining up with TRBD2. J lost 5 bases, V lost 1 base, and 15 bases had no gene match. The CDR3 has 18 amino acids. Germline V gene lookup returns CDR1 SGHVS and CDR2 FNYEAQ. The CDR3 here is CASSLEWGTSGPPHEQYF. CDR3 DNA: TGTGCCAGCAGCTTAGAGTGGGGAACTAGCGGGCCTCCCCACGAGCAGTACTTC.

Here the CDR3 DNA reads TGTGCCAGCGCAGGGGAGGGCACAGATACGCAGTATTTT. Translated: CASAGEGTDTQYF. This chain joins TRBV7-9 and TRBJ2-3; tentatively, D is TRBD1 or TRBD2 (6 bases each). The germline V gene encodes CDR1 SEHNR and CDR2 FQNEAQ (reference sequence). This CDR3 comprises 13 residues. Trimming cost V 8 bases and J 1 base, with 10 bases left between them.

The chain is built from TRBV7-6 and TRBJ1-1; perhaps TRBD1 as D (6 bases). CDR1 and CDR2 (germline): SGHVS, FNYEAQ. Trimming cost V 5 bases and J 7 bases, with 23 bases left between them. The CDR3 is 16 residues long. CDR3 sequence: CASSPLGGTNTDEAFF. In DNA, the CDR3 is TGTGCCAGCAGCCCCTTAGGGGGGACAAACACGGATGAAGCTTTCTTT.

The CDR3 protein is CASSLGRGGETQYF. The CDR3 DNA reads as TGTGCCAGCAGCTTAGGACGGGGGGGAGAGACCCAGTACTTC. The chain is built from TRBV11-2 and TRBJ2-5; TRBD2 matches at 8 bases. CDR1 is SGHAT, CDR2 FQNNGV, per germline. After removal of 1 base from V and 4 bases from J, the junction contained 2 bases not matched to a gene. The CDR3 consists of 14 residues.

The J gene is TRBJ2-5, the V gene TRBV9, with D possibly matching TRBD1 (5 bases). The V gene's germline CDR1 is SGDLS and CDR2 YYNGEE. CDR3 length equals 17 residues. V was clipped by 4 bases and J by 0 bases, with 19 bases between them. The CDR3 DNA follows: TGTGCCAGCAGCTCACCTATAGTGGGGCGAAACCAAGAGACCCAGTACTTC. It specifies CASSSPIVGRNQETQYF.

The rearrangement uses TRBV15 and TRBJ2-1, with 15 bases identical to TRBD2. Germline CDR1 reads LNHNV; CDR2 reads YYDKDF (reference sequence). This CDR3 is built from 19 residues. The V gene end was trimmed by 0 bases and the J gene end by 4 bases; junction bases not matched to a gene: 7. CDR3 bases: TGTGCCACCAGCAGAGATTTCCCTGGACTAGCGGGGGGGTACAATGAGCAGTTCTTC. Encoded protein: CATSRDFPGLAGGYNEQFF.

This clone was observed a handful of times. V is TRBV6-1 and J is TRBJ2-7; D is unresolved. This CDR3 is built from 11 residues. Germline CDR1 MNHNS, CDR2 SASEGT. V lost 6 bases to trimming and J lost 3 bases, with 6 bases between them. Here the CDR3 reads CASRTYYEQYF. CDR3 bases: TGTGCCAGCAGGACCTACTACGAGCAGTACTTC.

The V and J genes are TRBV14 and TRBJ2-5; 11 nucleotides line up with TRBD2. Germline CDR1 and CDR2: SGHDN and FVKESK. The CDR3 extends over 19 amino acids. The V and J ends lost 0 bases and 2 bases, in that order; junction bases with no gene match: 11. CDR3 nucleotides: TGTGCCAGCAGCCAAGAATGGCCTAGCGGGAGGCCCCATCAAGAGACCCAGTACTTC. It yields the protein CASSQEWPSGRPHQETQYF. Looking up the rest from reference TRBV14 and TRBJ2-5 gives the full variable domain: EAGVTQFPSHSVIEKGQTVTLRCDPISGHDNLYWYRRVMGKEIKFLLHFVKESKQDESGMPNNRFLAERTGGTYSTLKVQPAELEDSGVYFCASSQEWPSGRPHQETQYFGPGTRLLVL.

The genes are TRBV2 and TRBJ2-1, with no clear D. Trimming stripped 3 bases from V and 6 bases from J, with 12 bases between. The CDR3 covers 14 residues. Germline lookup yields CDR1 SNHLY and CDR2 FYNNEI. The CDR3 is CASSDGWAVNEQFF. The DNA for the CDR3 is TGTGCCAGCAGTGACGGGTGGGCGGTCAATGAGCAGTTCTTC.